A selection of T cell receptor beta chains follows, all from one sample in a study of early stage breast cancer tumors. Generated by immunoSEQ multiplex PCR, the TCRdb table keeps only in-frame clones and is missing some. This sample has about 28,000 clones, with roughly four fifths found just once. Material: blood. These receptors were taken from a person in their 40s with breast cancer. Both conserved end residues are part of each CDR3. The D gene is left open where the match is weak. Clone sizes are given selectively: once, few, many, or a class where the clone is expanded.

DNA	CDR3	V	D	J	length	size
TGCAGCGGAGGGCGGGGCCCGGGGCAAGAGACCCAGTACTTC	CSGGRGPGQETQYF	TRBV29-1	-	TRBJ2-5	14	-
TGTGCCAGCAGTGATACTAGCGGGAGCGCAGATACGCAGTATTTT	CASSDTSGSADTQYF	TRBV6-4	TRBD2	TRBJ2-3	15	-
TGTGCCAGCAGCAAAGTGAACCATCCTTCGAATGAGCAGTTCTTC	CASSKVNHPSNEQFF	TRBV21-1	-	TRBJ2-1	15	-
TGTGCCAGCCTTGACTCTGGGGCCAAAAACATTCAGTACTTC	CASLDSGAKNIQYF	TRBV28	-	TRBJ2-4	14	-
TGCGCCAGCAGCCAAAAATCGGGCAATGAGCAGTTCTTC	CASSQKSGNEQFF	TRBV4-1	-	TRBJ2-1	13	-
TGCGCCAGCAGCTTGGGAGGGATGAACACTGAAGCTTTCTTT	CASSLGGMNTEAFF	TRBV5-1	-	TRBJ1-1	14	-
TGTGCCAGCAGGGGGAGGGATTATTACGAGCAGTACTTC	CASRGRDYYEQYF	TRBV6-5	TRBD2	TRBJ2-7	13	-
TGTGCCAGCAGTCCCGATTTCCTAGCTACCACCGGGGAGCTGTTTTTT	CASSPDFLATTGELFF	TRBV27	-	TRBJ2-2	16	-
TGCGCCAGCAGCCAAGAGGTACTAGCGGGACGCAATGAGCAGTTCTTC	CASSQEVLAGRNEQFF	TRBV4-3	TRBD2	TRBJ2-1	16	-
TGTGCCAGCAGCGCCAGGGGTTCCTACGAGCAGTACTTC	CASSARGSYEQYF	TRBV7-9	-	TRBJ2-7	13	-
TGTGCCAGCAGTCGGCCTAATAGCGGGAGAAGCTACGAGCAGTACTTC	CASSRPNSGRSYEQYF	TRBV11-2	TRBD2	TRBJ2-7	16	-
TGCAGCGTTGTAAGCCCCGGGACTAGCGGGAGAATCTCCTACGAGCAGTACTTC	CSVVSPGTSGRISYEQYF	TRBV29-1	TRBD2	TRBJ2-7	18	-
TGTGCCAGCAGCTTACAATTTCGGACAGCCACTAGGAACACTGAAGCTTTCTTT	CASSLQFRTATRNTEAFF	TRBV13	-	TRBJ1-1	18	-
TGTGCCAGTAAAAAGGGACACCATGGGAATCAGCCCCAGCATTTT	CASKKGHHGNQPQHF	TRBV19	-	TRBJ1-5	15	-
TGTGCCAGCAGCCCTATCGGGACCTATGGCTACACCTTC	CASSPIGTYGYTF	TRBV11-3	-	TRBJ1-2	13	-
TGTGCCAGTAGTTCCGGGACTAGCGGGGTCAGCACAGATACGCAGTATTTT	CASSSGTSGVSTDTQYF	TRBV19	TRBD2	TRBJ2-3	17	-
TGTGCCAGCAGCTCCATCCCCCTAGCGGGAAACCTCAATGAGCAGTTCTTC	CASSSIPLAGNLNEQFF	TRBV7-6	TRBD2	TRBJ2-1	17	-
TGTGCCAGCAGCCAAGTAAGTGGGGTCTCCTACGAGCAGTACTTC	CASSQVSGVSYEQYF	TRBV4-2	-	TRBJ2-7	15	-
TGTGCCAGTAGTATGGGACAGGGCTTTCAAGAGACCCAGTACTTC	CASSMGQGFQETQYF	TRBV19	TRBD1	TRBJ2-5	15	-
TGTGCCAGCAGCAACCGAGACAGCAATGAGCAGTTCTTC	CASSNRDSNEQFF	TRBV9	-	TRBJ2-1	13	few
TGTGCCAGCAGCCAAGTTATATACAATGAGCAGTTCTTC	CASSQVIYNEQFF	TRBV16	-	TRBJ2-1	13	-
TGTGCCAGCAGCTTAGGCCTGAATGTAGATACGCAGTATTTT	CASSLGLNVDTQYF	TRBV11-3	-	TRBJ2-3	14	-
TGTGCCAGCAGCGTAGGGTATCCCCCCTACGAGCAGTACTTC	CASSVGYPPYEQYF	TRBV9	-	TRBJ2-7	14	-
TGTGCCAGCAGCTTAACAGGGGAGGGCTATGGCTACACCTTC	CASSLTGEGYGYTF	TRBV7-2	TRBD1	TRBJ1-2	14	-
TGCGCCAGCAGCCAAGGGCGACAGCTCGCCGAGCAGTACTTC	CASSQGRQLAEQYF	TRBV4-1	-	TRBJ2-7	14	-
TGTGCCAGCAATCGACTAGCGGGAGTAAACACCGGGGAGCTGTTTTTT	CASNRLAGVNTGELFF	TRBV27	TRBD2	TRBJ2-2	16	-
TGCGCCAGCAGCCAAGCGAGCGGGAGCTACGAGCAGTACTTC	CASSQASGSYEQYF	TRBV4-1	TRBD2	TRBJ2-7	14	once
TGTGCCAGCTCACCACGATGGCAAGGAGGGGTAATGGACGAGCAGTACTTC	CASSPRWQGGVMDEQYF	TRBV18	-	TRBJ2-7	17	-
TGTGCCAGCAGTGCATCTCGGCTTGGAGGGAATCCAGGTGGCTACACCTTC	CASSASRLGGNPGGYTF	TRBV2	-	TRBJ1-2	17	-
TGTGCCAGCAGCTTATCCTCTAGCGGGGCCGGGGAGCTGTTTTTT	CASSLSSSGAGELFF	TRBV7-8	TRBD2	TRBJ2-2	15	few
TGCAGCGTTGAAGATCCGTGGGCAGAAACCATGAACACTGAAGCTTTCTTT	CSVEDPWAETMNTEAFF	TRBV29-1	-	TRBJ1-1	17	-
TGTGCCAGCAGCGGGACAGGGAGCACCGGGGAGCTGTTTTTT	CASSGTGSTGELFF	TRBV5-5	TRBD1	TRBJ2-2	14	-